The sequence of this T cell receptor (beta chain) was determined in a study of Ad26.COV2.S vaccination and SARS-CoV-2 variants. Study observations and caveats: Breadth of non-spike TCRs did not differ between vaccinees and placebo recipients. A substantial breadth of spike-specific CD8+ and CD4+ T cell responses after vaccination has been reported.

The length of the CDR3 is 13 residues. Between the trimmed V and J ends, which lost 3 bases and 5 bases, there was a span of 10 bases. Per the germline V gene, CDR1 is SNHLY and CDR2 is FYNNEI. Generated by immunoSEQ multiplex PCR, the TCRdb table keeps only in-frame clones and is missing some. The table has more than 85,000 clones, around 82% seen once. Remarks on this clone: Antigen unknown.

The TCR comes from a human donor who had recovered from COVID-19. This chain connects TRBV2 to TRBJ2-5; unclear D gene. The specimen was peripheral blood, collected after recovery from COVID-19. This CDR3 is CASSDSRSETQYF. CDR3 nucleotides: TGTGCCAGCAGTGATTCCCGTTCCGAGACCCAGTACTTC.